This section outlines one T cell receptor beta chain sequence together with its context. The entry originates in a study of blood T cell repertoires in COVID-19. Data came from immunoSEQ multiplex PCR; TCRdb stores just in-frame clones and leaves some out. Among around 100,000 clones listed, about 90% were seen once. The CDR3 is made up of 11 amino acids. CDR1 is MNHEY, CDR2 SMNVEV, per germline (reference sequence). V was cut by 9 bases and J by 4 bases, with 7 bases left in between. Sequencing was done on a sample of peripheral blood. The receptor was isolated from a human donor in a cohort sampled during active COVID-19. The chain recombines TRBV27 with TRBJ1-3; no definite D call. The CDR3 loop reads CASQRGNTIYF. CDR3 coding DNA: TGTGCCAGTCAGCGGGGAAACACCATATATTTT.